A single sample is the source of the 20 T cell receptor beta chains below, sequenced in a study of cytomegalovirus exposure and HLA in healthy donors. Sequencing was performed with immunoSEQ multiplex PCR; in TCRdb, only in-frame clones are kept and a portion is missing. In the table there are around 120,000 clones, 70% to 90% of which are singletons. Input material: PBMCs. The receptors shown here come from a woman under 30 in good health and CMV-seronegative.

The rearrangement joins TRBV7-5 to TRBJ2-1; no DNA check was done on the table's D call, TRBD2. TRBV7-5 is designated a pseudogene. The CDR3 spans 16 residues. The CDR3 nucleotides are TGTGTCAGAAGCTTAGACACCGGGACTGGAAACAATGAGCAGTTCTTC. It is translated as CVRSLDTGTGNNEQFF.

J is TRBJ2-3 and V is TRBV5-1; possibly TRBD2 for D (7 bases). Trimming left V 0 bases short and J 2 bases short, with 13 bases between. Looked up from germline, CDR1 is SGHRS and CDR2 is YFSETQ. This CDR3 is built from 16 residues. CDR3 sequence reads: CASSLEGGPFTDTQYF. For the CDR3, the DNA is TGCGCCAGCAGCTTGGAGGGGGGGCCTTTCACAGATACGCAGTATTTT.

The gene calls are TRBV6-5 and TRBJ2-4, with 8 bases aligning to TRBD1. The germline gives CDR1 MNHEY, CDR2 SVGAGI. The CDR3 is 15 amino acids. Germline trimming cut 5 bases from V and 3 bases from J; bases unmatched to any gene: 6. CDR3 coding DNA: TGTGCCAGCAGTCGAGACAGGGGAAACAAAAACATTCAGTACTTC. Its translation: CASSRDRGNKNIQYF.

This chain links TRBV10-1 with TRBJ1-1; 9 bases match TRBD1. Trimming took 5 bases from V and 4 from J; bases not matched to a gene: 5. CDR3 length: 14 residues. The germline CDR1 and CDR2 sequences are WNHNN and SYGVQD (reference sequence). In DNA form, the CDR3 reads TGCGCCAGCAGTAAGACAGGGGGGGTCACTGAAGCTTTCTTT. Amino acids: CASSKTGGVTEAFF.

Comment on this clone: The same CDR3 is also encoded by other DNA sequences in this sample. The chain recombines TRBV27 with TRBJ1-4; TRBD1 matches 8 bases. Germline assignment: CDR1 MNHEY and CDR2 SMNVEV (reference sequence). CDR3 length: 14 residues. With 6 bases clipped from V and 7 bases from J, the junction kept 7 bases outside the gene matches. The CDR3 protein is CASRRQGAGEKLFF. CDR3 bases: TGTGCCAGCAGACGCCAGGGGGCAGGTGAAAAACTGTTTTTT.

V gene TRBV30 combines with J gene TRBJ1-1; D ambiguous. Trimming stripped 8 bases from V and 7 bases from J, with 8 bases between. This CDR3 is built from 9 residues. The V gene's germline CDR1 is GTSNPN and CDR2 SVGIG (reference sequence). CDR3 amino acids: CAGGREAFF. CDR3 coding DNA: TGTGCCGGCGGCCGTGAAGCTTTCTTT.

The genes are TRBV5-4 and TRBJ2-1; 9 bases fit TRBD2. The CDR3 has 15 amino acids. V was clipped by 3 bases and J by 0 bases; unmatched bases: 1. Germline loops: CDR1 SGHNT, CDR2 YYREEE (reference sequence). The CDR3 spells CASSWTSDSYNEQFF. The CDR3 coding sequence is TGTGCCAGCAGCTGGACTAGCGACTCCTACAATGAGCAGTTCTTC.

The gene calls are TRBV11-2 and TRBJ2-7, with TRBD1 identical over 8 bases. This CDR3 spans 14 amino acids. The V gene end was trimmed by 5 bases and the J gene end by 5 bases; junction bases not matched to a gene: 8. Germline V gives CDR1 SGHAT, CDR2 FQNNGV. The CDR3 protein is CASSAHRGYNEQYF. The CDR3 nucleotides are TGTGCCAGCAGCGCCCACAGGGGGTACAACGAGCAGTACTTC.

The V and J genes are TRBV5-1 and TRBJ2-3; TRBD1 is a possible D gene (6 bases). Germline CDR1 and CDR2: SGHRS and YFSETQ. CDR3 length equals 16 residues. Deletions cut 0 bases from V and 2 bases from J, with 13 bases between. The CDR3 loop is CASSLAPGTNTDTQYF. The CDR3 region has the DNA TGCGCCAGCAGCTTGGCCCCAGGGACAAACACAGATACGCAGTATTTT. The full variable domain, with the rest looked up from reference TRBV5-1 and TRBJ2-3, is KAGVTQTPRYLIKTRGQQVTLSCSPISGHRSVSWYQQTPGQGLQFLFEYFSETQRNKGNFPGRFSGRQFSNSRSEMNVSTLELGDSALYLCASSLAPGTNTDTQYFGPGTRLTVL.

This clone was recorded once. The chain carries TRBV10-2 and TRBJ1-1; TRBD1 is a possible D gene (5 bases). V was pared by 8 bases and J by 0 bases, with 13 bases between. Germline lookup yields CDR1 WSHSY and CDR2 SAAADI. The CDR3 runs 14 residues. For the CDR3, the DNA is TGCGCCAGCGCCTCCGAGACAGTGAACACTGAAGCTTTCTTT. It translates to CASASETVNTEAFF.

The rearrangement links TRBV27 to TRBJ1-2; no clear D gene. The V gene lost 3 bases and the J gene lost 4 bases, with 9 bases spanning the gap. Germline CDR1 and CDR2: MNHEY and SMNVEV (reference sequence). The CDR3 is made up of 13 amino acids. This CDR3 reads CASSLGTTYGYTF. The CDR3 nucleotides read TGTGCCAGCAGTTTGGGCACCACCTATGGCTACACCTTC.

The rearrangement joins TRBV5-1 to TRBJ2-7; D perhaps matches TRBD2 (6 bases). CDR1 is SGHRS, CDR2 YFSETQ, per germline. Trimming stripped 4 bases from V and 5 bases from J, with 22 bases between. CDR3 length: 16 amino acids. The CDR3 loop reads CASSDRTGSGRDEQYF. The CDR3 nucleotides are TGCGCCAGCAGCGATAGGACCGGGAGCGGGCGCGACGAGCAGTACTTC.

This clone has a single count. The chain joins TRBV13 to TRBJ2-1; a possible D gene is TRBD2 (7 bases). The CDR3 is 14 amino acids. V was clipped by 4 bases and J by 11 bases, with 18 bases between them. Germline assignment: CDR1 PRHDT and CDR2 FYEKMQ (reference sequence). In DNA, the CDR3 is TGTGCCAGCAGCTCGATAATGGGGGGGCGGCAGCAGTTCTTC. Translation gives CASSSIMGGRQQFF. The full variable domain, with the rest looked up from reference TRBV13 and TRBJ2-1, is AAGVIQSPRHLIKEKRETATLKCYPIPRHDTVYWYQQGPGQDPQFLISFYEKMQSDKGSIPDRFSAQQFSDYHSELNMSSLELGDSALYFCASSSIMGGRQQFFGPGTRLTVL.

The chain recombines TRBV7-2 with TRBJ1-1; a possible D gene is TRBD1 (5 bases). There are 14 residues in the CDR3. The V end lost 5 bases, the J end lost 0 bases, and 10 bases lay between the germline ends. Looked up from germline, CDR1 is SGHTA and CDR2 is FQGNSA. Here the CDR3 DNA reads TGTGCCAGCAGCCGACAGTTCATGAACACTGAAGCTTTCTTT. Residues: CASSRQFMNTEAFF.

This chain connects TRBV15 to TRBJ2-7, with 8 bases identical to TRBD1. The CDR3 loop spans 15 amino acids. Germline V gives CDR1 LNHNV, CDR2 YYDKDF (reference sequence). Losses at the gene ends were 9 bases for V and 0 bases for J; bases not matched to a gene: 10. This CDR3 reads CATTPGTGFSYEQYF. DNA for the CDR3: TGTGCCACAACTCCCGGGACAGGCTTCTCCTACGAGCAGTACTTC.

CDR3 residues: CASSLSPDSPQAFF. In nucleotides, the CDR3 is TGTGCCAGCAGTTTATCCCCGGACAGTCCGCAAGCTTTCTTT. J is TRBJ1-1 and V is TRBV27, with D possibly matching TRBD1 (6 bases). Germline V gene lookup returns CDR1 MNHEY and CDR2 SMNVEV (reference sequence). This CDR3 contains 14 residues. Trimming pared 0 bases from V and 9 bases from J, leaving 14 bases between.

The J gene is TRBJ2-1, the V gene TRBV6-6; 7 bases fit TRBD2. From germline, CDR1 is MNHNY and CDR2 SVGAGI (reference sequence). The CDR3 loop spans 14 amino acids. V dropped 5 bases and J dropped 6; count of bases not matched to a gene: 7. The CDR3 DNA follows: TGTGCCAGCAGTCTAGCGGAGGCAGGCAATGAGCAGTTCTTC. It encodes CASSLAEAGNEQFF.

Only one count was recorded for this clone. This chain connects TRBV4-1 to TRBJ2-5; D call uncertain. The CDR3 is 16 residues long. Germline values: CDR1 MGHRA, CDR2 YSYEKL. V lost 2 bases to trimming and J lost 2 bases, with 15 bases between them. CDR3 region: CASSQPQQSLQETQYF. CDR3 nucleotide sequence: TGCGCCAGCAGCCAACCACAGCAATCCCTTCAAGAGACCCAGTACTTC.

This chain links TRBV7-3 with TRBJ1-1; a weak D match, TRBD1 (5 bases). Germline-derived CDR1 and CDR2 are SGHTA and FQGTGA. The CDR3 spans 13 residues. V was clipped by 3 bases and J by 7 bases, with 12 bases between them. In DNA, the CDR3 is TGTGCCAGCAGCTTGGGTCCACAGGATGAAGCTTTCTTT. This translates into CASSLGPQDEAFF.

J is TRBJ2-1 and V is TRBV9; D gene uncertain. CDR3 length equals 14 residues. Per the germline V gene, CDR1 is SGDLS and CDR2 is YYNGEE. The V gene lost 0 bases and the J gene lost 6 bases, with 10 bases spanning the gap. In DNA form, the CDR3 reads TGTGCCAGCAGCGTAGGATTTCGGTTCAATGAGCAGTTCTTC. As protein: CASSVGFRFNEQFF.